This T cell receptor (beta chain) was sequenced during a study of T cells in Graves' hyperthyroidism and ophthalmopathy. Amplification of TCR beta CDR3 regions was performed using RNA transcripts as template. First-round RT-PCR targeting the TCR CDR3 was performed with the HTBI primer set. A single record per CDR3 protein comes from TCRdb applying MiXCR to the multiplex PCR reads. This repertoire shows a few hundred thousand distinct CDR3 sequences, 40% to 55% found once; its top ten account for about 8.3%. Study findings and constraints: Most thyroid clonotypes expanded above 0.001 appeared in blood too. Classification by a 13 V-J model distinguished ophthalmopathy from stable hyperthyroidism.

V lost 1 base, J lost 9 bases, and 4 bases stayed unmatched. This CDR3 spans 15 amino acids. About this clonotype: Its antigen is still unknown.

Exclusion of patients followed from uncontrolled infection, other autoimmune disease, pregnancy or lactation. On the basis of clinical symptoms, serum thyroxine and TRAb, thyroid ultrasound and orbital computed tomography, diagnoses were made. This chain joins TRBV12-3 or TRBV12-4 and TRBJ1-6; 9 bases fit TRBD1. Input material: peripheral blood or thyroid tissue (not recorded which). This receptor was identified in a woman between 18 and 30 years old with Graves' hyperthyroidism. CDR3 amino acids: CASSLEQGARSPLHF. CDR3 DNA: TGTGCCAGCAGTTTAGAACAGGGGGCGCGTTCACCCCTCCACTTT.